This T cell receptor (beta chain) was captured by sequencing in a study of cytomegalovirus exposure and HLA in healthy donors. Trimming cost V 2 bases and J 2 bases; bases outside gene matches: 4. The V gene's germline CDR1 is SGHAT and CDR2 FQNNGV. CDR3 length equals 15 residues. With regard to this clone: Its antigen is not known.

Study results and caveats: Further analysis was carried out later, and it showed several of the most significant clusters appearing linked to common viral pathogens.

Researchers ran the PCR with 60 Vbeta and 13 Jbeta primers. TCRdb keeps only in-frame clones here, not all; method: immunoSEQ multiplex PCR. Seen here are approximately 160,000 clones, 68% observed once, and the top ten hold around 3%. The sequence was collected from a woman between 40 and 55 years old in good health and CMV-seropositive. J is TRBJ2-7 and V is TRBV11-2; 9 positions match TRBD1. The sample was PBMCs. CDR3 in amino acids: CASSLPGQGPYEQYF. DNA of the CDR3: TGTGCCAGCAGCTTACCGGGACAGGGTCCCTACGAGCAGTACTTC.